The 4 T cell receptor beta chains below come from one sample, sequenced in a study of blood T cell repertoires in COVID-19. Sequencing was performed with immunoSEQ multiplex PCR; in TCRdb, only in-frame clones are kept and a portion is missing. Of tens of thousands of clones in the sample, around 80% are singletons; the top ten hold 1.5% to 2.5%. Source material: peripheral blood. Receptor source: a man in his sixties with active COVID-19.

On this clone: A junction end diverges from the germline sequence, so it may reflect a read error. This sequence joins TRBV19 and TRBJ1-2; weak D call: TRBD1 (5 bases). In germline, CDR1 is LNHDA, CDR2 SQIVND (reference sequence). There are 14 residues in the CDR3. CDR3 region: CASTSGVLNHGYTF. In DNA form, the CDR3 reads TGTGCCAGTACCTCGGGGGTCCTTAACCATGGCTACACCTTC.

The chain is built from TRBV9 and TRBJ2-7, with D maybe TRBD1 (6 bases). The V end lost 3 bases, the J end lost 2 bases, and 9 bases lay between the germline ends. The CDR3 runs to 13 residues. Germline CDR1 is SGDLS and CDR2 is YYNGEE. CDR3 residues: CASSAPGAYEQYF. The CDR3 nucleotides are TGTGCCAGCAGCGCCCCAGGGGCCTACGAGCAGTACTTC.

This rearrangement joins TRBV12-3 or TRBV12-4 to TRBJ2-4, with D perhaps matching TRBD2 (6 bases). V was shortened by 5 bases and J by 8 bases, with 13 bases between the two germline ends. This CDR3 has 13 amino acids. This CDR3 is CASSVPREDIQYF. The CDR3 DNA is TGTGCCAGCAGTGTCCCCAGGGAGGACATTCAGTACTTC.

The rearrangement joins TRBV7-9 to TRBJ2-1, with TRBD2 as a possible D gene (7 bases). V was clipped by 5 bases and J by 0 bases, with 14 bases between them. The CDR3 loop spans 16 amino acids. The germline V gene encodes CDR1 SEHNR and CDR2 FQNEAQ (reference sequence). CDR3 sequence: CASSPVGGASYNEQFF. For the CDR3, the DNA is TGTGCCAGCAGCCCCGTTGGGGGGGCCTCCTACAATGAGCAGTTCTTC.